The source of this T cell receptor beta chain is a study of OX40 agonist ivuxolimab in advanced cancers. General observations from the study: Clonal expansion was among the lowest in partial responders at 0.1-3.0 mg/kg, especially CD8+. Averaged across samples, CD8+ T cells carried more expanded clones than CD4+ did. CD4+ and CD8+ blood T cells expanded clonally by week 6 at 0.1 to 3.0 mg/kg.

In the case of this clone: Antigen unknown.

Germline V CDR1 and CDR2: SGHTA, FQGNSA. CDR3 length equals 16 residues. The junction had 2 bases not matched to a gene; V was cut back by 1 base and J by 0 bases. Profiled with immunoSEQ multiplex PCR; TCRdb holds only in-frame clones, not every one. This table holds about 68,000 clones, around four fifths found once. The rearrangement uses TRBV7-2 and TRBJ2-2, with 7 bases identical to TRBD1. The receptor was derived from an adult with an advanced solid tumor such as melanoma, head and neck, liver or kidney cancer. Sequenced material: CD4+ or CD8+ T cells sorted from blood, taken in a trial of the OX40 agonist ivuxolimab. CDR3 DNA: TGTGCCAGCAGCTTAGTGGGGACAGCGAACACCGGGGAGCTGTTTTTT. This encodes CASSLVGTANTGELFF.